A selection of T cell receptor beta chains follows, all from one sample in a study of Graves' ophthalmopathy and Graves' hyperthyroidism. TCRdb ran MiXCR on the multiplex PCR reads and lists one entry per CDR3 protein. The table has some 150,000 distinct CDR3 sequences, approximately 40% seen once; the top ten hold less than 9.5%. Sequencing was done on a sample of peripheral blood. These receptors came from a man between 25 and 39 years old with Graves' ophthalmopathy. The CDR3 runs from the conserved cysteine through the conserved F or W. D genes are given only for firm matches. The size entry is marked missing in some rows and otherwise reads once, few, many or a size class.

>.|many|TRBV6-2/TRBV6-3|14|TRBJ2-7
CASSLPTISYEQYF
TGTGCCAGCAGCTTACCTACAATCTCCTACGAGCAGTACTTC
>TRBD1|many|TRBV5-1|14|TRBJ1-1
CASSFDRAGTEAFF
TGCGCCAGCAGCTTCGACAGGGCGGGGACTGAAGCTTTCTTT
>.|.|TRBV6-2/TRBV6-3|14|TRBJ2-2
CASRGRADTGELFF
TGTGCCTCGCGGGGGCGCGCGGACACCGGGGAGCTGTTTTTT
>TRBD1|many|TRBV6-5|15|TRBJ1-2
CASSYSAGQKYGYTF
TGTGCCAGCAGTTACTCAGCGGGACAGAAGTATGGCTACACCTTC
>TRBD1|many|TRBV28|16|TRBJ2-7
CASGSAGTGGSYEQYF
TGTGCCAGCGGATCCGCCGGGACAGGGGGATCCTACGAGCAGTACTTC
>.|few|TRBV12-3/TRBV12-4|14|TRBJ2-7
CASSPSPESYEQYF
TGTGCCAGCAGCCCAAGTCCAGAAAGTTACGAGCAGTACTTC
>TRBD1|many|TRBV25-1|17|TRBJ1-1
CASSITPGTGVNTEAFF
TGTGCCAGCAGTATTACCCCCGGGACAGGGGTGAACACTGAAGCTTTCTTT
>.|few|TRBV10-2|15|TRBJ1-1
CASSPQGPGGAEAFF
TGTGCCAGCTCACCTCAAGGTCCTGGGGGCGCTGAAGCTTTCTTT
>.|many|TRBV7-9|14|TRBJ2-2
CASSPRRGAGELFF
TGTGCCAGCAGCCCCCGTCGGGGCGCCGGGGAGCTGTTTTTT
>TRBD1|.|TRBV11-1|16|TRBJ1-1
CASSGGTGPRFVEAFF
TGTGCCAGCAGCGGGGGGACAGGCCCCCGGTTTGTTGAAGCTTTCTTT
>.|.|TRBV11-2|14|TRBJ2-3
CASSPRYDADTQYF
TGTGCCAGCAGCCCGCGGTACGACGCAGATACGCAGTATTTT
>.|.|TRBV7-2|15|TRBJ2-7
CASSLSVAGSYEQYF
TGTGCCAGCAGCTTAAGTGTTGCTGGCTCCTACGAGCAGTACTTC
>.|many|TRBV18|12|TRBJ2-7
CASSPVSDEQYF
TGTGCCAGCTCACCAGTGAGCGACGAGCAGTACTTC
>.|many|TRBV6-2/TRBV6-3|13|TRBJ2-2
CASSWTNTGELFF
TGTGCCAGCAGTTGGACTAACACCGGGGAGCTGTTTTTT
>TRBD1|.|TRBV9|14|TRBJ1-2
CASRRGTTGDGYTF
TGTGCCAGCCGCAGAGGGACGACAGGGGATGGCTACACCTTC
>.|many|TRBV12-3/TRBV12-4|13|TRBJ2-5
CASSSLDQETQYF
TGTGCCAGCAGTTCTTTAGACCAAGAGACCCAGTACTTC
>TRBD2|many|TRBV11-1|16|TRBJ2-7
CASSSKGGLAAYEQYF
TGTGCCAGCAGCTCAAAAGGGGGACTAGCGGCCTACGAGCAGTACTTC
>.|many|TRBV18|14|TRBJ2-5
CASSPPTGQETQYF
TGTGCCAGCTCACCACCGACAGGTCAAGAGACCCAGTACTTC
>.|few|TRBV12-3/TRBV12-4|12|TRBJ2-7
CASSTTRYEQYF
TGTGCCAGCAGTACGACCCGGTACGAGCAGTACTTC
>.|many|TRBV29-1|13|TRBJ2-3
CSVESGSHDTQYF
TGCAGCGTTGAGTCCGGGAGTCACGATACGCAGTATTTT
>.|few|TRBV6-2/TRBV6-3|14|TRBJ2-5
CASSYQGGGETQYF
TGTGCCAGCAGTTATCAGGGCGGCGGAGAGACCCAGTACTTC
>.|many|TRBV15|16|TRBJ2-2
CATSRPGLLGGGELFF
TGTGCCACCAGCAGGCCGGGACTCCTAGGGGGCGGGGAGCTGTTTTTT
>.|.|TRBV12-3/TRBV12-4|15|TRBJ2-2
CASSGPGRNTGELFF
TGTGCCAGCAGCGGCCCCGGTAGGAACACCGGGGAGCTGTTTTTT
>.|many|TRBV20-1|20|TRBJ2-5
CSARGAGGLEPPGQQETQYF
TGCAGTGCTAGGGGGGCTGGAGGATTAGAACCTCCAGGCCAGCAAGAGACCCAGTACTTC